What follows are 30 T cell receptor beta chains derived from one specimen sequenced in a study of identical twins. From the 5' RACE reads, TCRdb called clonotypes with MiXCR, one entry per CDR3 protein. The profile shows 1.5 million to 2 million distinct CDR3 sequences, about 31% of them singletons. Specimen: cord blood. These TCRs come from a newborn girl in good health.

This sequence joins TRBV4-3 and TRBJ2-1, with 13 nucleotides matching TRBD2. J was trimmed by 10 bases and V by 2 bases; bases with no gene match: 5. Germline assignment: CDR1 LGHNA and CDR2 YSLEER. The CDR3 contains 15 residues. The CDR3 is CASSQRLAGGGEQFF. In DNA, the CDR3 is TGCGCCAGCAGCCAACGACTAGCGGGAGGCGGCGAGCAGTTCTTC.

V and J are TRBV9 and TRBJ1-2; 7 positions agree with TRBD1. CDR3 length: 18 residues. The germline gives CDR1 SGDLS, CDR2 YYNGEE. V lost 4 bases, J lost 4 bases, and 19 bases stayed unmatched. Here the CDR3 reads CASSQNPSETGFFYGYTF. CDR3 nucleotide sequence: TGTGCCAGCAGCCAAAACCCATCCGAGACAGGGTTCTTCTATGGCTACACCTTC.

This chain connects TRBV6-2 or TRBV6-3 to TRBJ2-2; D is perhaps TRBD1 or TRBD2 (5 bases each). In germline, CDR1 is MNHEY, CDR2 SVGEGT. The ends were cut back, 8 bases at V and 0 bases at J, with 19 bases in the middle. This CDR3 has 17 amino acids. The CDR3 is CASLGTGLIANTGELFF. For the CDR3, the DNA is TGTGCCAGCCTTGGGACGGGGTTAATCGCGAACACCGGGGAGCTGTTTTTT.

This clonotype showed up just a few times. The chain is built from TRBV28 and TRBJ2-3; D possibly corresponds to TRBD1 (6 bases). Trimming took off 7 bases at V and 0 bases at J, with 11 bases between the two ends. This CDR3 is built from 14 residues. Germline CDR1 is MDHEN and CDR2 is SYDVKM. The CDR3 nucleotides are TGTGCCAGCAATACAGGGCCTAGCACAGATACGCAGTATTTT. Translating it yields CASNTGPSTDTQYF.

This chain joins TRBV2 and TRBJ2-5; perhaps TRBD1 as D (6 bases). This CDR3 comprises 14 residues. Trimming took 4 bases from V and 8 from J, leaving 17 bases between them. Germline V gene lookup returns CDR1 SNHLY and CDR2 FYNNEI. DNA for the CDR3: TGTGCCAGCAGTGGAACAGGGAAAAAAGTAACCCAGTACTTC. This codes for CASSGTGKKVTQYF.

Of note for this clonotype: One junction end disagrees with the germline gene, perhaps due to a read error. The chain employs TRBV29-1 and TRBJ1-1; possibly TRBD1 for D (5 bases). Per the germline V gene, CDR1 is SQVTM and CDR2 is ANQGSEA. The CDR3 sequence is 13 residues long. This CDR3 reads CSAPPGQSTETFF. The DNA for the CDR3 is TGCAGCGCCCCCCCGGGGCAGAGCACTGAAACTTTCTTT.

Regarding this clonotype: One end of the junction fails to match germline, which may point to a read error. This chain uses TRBV20-1 with TRBJ2-7, with D possibly TRBD2 on 6 matching bases. This CDR3 is 11 amino acids long. Germline V gives CDR1 DFQATT, CDR2 SNEGSKA (reference sequence). In nucleotides, the CDR3 is TGCAGTGCTAGCGGGAGCAATGAGCGGTACTTC. Translated, it gives CSASGSNERYF.

This clonotype was detected a few times. The V gene is TRBV12-3 or TRBV12-4, the J gene TRBJ2-7; the match to TRBD2 covers 14 bases. Trimming cost V 1 base and J 5 bases; bases outside gene matches: 10. This CDR3 contains 18 residues. CDR3 DNA: TGTGCCAGCAGTTTAGGACTAGCGGGAGGGCCCATTAAGAACGAGCAGTACTTC. This gives the protein CASSLGLAGGPIKNEQYF.

V usage is TRBV7-2 and J usage is TRBJ1-1, with 7 bases lining up with TRBD1. The CDR3 contains 15 residues. V was pared by 1 base and J by 4 bases, with 6 bases of the junction left unmatched. Germline lookup yields CDR1 SGHTA and CDR2 FQGNSA. CDR3 sequence: CASSLVVRGGTEAFF. The CDR3, as DNA: TGTGCCAGCAGCTTAGTAGTCAGGGGGGGCACTGAAGCTTTCTTT.

The rearrangement links TRBV4-2 to TRBJ2-1; 8 bases are shared with TRBD2. The V gene's germline CDR1 is LGHNA and CDR2 YNFKEQ. CDR3 length equals 17 residues. J gave up 5 bases and V 0 bases, and 9 bases lay outside the gene matches. The CDR3 DNA sequence: TGTGCCAGCAGCCAAGAATTTCCAGGACTAGCTGACAATGAGCAGTTCTTC. Amino acid sequence: CASSQEFPGLADNEQFF.

The rearrangement joins TRBV7-9 to TRBJ1-4; D gene unclear. Trimming removed 11 bases at V and 8 bases at J, with 12 bases between. Germline V gene data show CDR1 as SEHNR and CDR2 as FQNEAQ (reference sequence). This CDR3 comprises 11 residues. In nucleotides, the CDR3 is TGTGCCCTCGGGGTCGGAGAAAAACTGTTTTTT. It specifies CALGVGEKLFF.

The rearrangement links TRBV20-1 to TRBJ2-5, with 7 positions matching TRBD2. Looked up from germline, CDR1 is DFQATT and CDR2 is SNEGSKA (reference sequence). The CDR3 extends over 14 amino acids. Trimming removed 5 bases from V and 1 base from J; junction bases left unmatched: 7. The CDR3 region has the DNA TGCAGTGCTCTGACTCTAGCGGCCCAAGAGACCCAGTACTTC. Encoded protein: CSALTLAAQETQYF.

V and J are TRBV9 and TRBJ2-5, with TRBD2 matching 7 bases. Losses at the gene ends were 0 bases for V and 5 bases for J; bases not matched to a gene: 7. The V gene's germline CDR1 is SGDLS and CDR2 YYNGEE. This CDR3 has 15 amino acids. CDR3: CASSVAASGGETQYF. In DNA form, the CDR3 reads TGTGCCAGCAGCGTAGCGGCTAGCGGCGGGGAGACCCAGTACTTC.

Many counts were recorded for this clonotype. The V gene is TRBV24-1, the J gene TRBJ2-7; weak D call: TRBD1 (6 bases). The CDR3 extends over 15 amino acids. CDR1 KGHDR and CDR2 SFDVKD come from the germline V gene. The V gene lost 2 bases and the J gene lost 0 bases, with 10 bases spanning the gap. The CDR3: CATSDSRTASYEQYF. CDR3 DNA: TGTGCCACCAGTGATTCCAGGACAGCCTCCTACGAGCAGTACTTC.

CDR3 in DNA: TGTGCCAGCAACCCGGGGGCGTGGGACACTGAAGCTTTCTTT. Translated, it gives CASNPGAWDTEAFF. The rearrangement uses TRBV6-1 and TRBJ1-1; D is possibly TRBD1 (6 bases). Trimming removed 7 bases at V and 3 bases at J, with 15 bases between. This CDR3 spans 14 amino acids. Germline loops: CDR1 MNHNS, CDR2 SASEGT.

The CDR3 protein is CSIYRDVGPNTEAFF. The CDR3 DNA reads as TGCAGTATTTATCGGGACGTGGGGCCAAACACTGAAGCTTTCTTT. The chain recombines TRBV20-1 with TRBJ1-1; D may be TRBD1 (5 bases). Trimming left V 8 bases short and J 2 bases short, with 21 bases between. The germline V gene has CDR1 DFQATT and CDR2 SNEGSKA (reference sequence). This CDR3 comprises 15 residues.

CDR3 residues: CSASRGLASSYNEQFF. DNA for the CDR3: TGCAGTGCTAGTCGCGGACTCGCCAGCTCCTACAATGAGCAGTTCTTC. The V gene is TRBV20-1, the J gene TRBJ2-1; weak D call: TRBD2 (5 bases). The CDR3 contains 16 residues. Trimming left V 3 bases short and J 0 bases short, with 15 bases between. Per the germline V gene, CDR1 is DFQATT and CDR2 is SNEGSKA (reference sequence).

This rearrangement joins TRBV20-1 to TRBJ1-1, with D perhaps TRBD1 (6 bases). Germline V lookup: CDR1 DFQATT, CDR2 SNEGSKA (reference sequence). The CDR3 totals 14 residues. V was clipped by 0 bases and J by 4 bases, with 12 bases between them. CDR3 in amino acids: CSAREGGAATEAFF. CDR3 in DNA: TGCAGTGCTAGAGAGGGGGGGGCGGCCACTGAAGCTTTCTTT.

The chain uses TRBV2 and TRBJ2-1, with 7 bases matching TRBD2. V was clipped by 4 bases and J by 6 bases; unmatched bases: 6. This CDR3 has 14 residues. Germline lookup yields CDR1 SNHLY and CDR2 FYNNEI. CDR3 region: CASSGRGRGNEQFF. In DNA, the CDR3 is TGTGCCAGCAGTGGACGGGGGAGGGGCAATGAGCAGTTCTTC.

This clonotype has more than one count but fewer than ten. The V gene is TRBV12-3 or TRBV12-4, the J gene TRBJ2-1; 12 bases agree with TRBD2. This CDR3 spans 12 amino acids. V lost 10 bases, J lost 8 bases, and 3 bases stayed unmatched. The CDR3 coding sequence is TGTGCCACTAGCGGGGGGGTATATGAGCAGTTCTTC. Translation gives CATSGGVYEQFF.

This clonotype was seen once. The chain recombines TRBV12-3 or TRBV12-4 with TRBJ2-3; 13 bases match TRBD2. V was pared by 5 bases and J by 4 bases, with 6 bases of the junction left unmatched. The CDR3 length is 16 residues. DNA for the CDR3: TGTGCCAGCAGTCAACTAGCGGGAGGGGTATCAGATACGCAGTATTTT. Encoded protein: CASSQLAGGVSDTQYF.

The V call is TRBV20-1, the J call TRBJ1-2; D gene ambiguous. Trimming took 6 bases from V and 8 from J, leaving 19 bases between them. CDR1 and CDR2 (germline): DFQATT, SNEGSKA (reference sequence). This CDR3 contains 13 residues. CDR3 nucleotide sequence: TGCAGTGCGCGCCGGGCGGCCCTCGACGGCTACACCTTC. Translating gives CSARRAALDGYTF.

The chain uses TRBV5-4 and TRBJ2-1; D unclear. Germline V gives CDR1 SGHNT, CDR2 YYREEE (reference sequence). The CDR3 consists of 15 residues. Trimming took off 0 bases at V and 0 bases at J, with 7 bases between the two ends. CDR3 in DNA: TGTGCCAGCAGCTTGGAGAGCACCTCCTACAATGAGCAGTTCTTC. Translated, it gives CASSLESTSYNEQFF.

This clonotype appeared a few times. The chain recombines TRBV11-2 with TRBJ2-5; D ambiguous. The V and J ends lost 0 bases and 6 bases respectively, with 17 bases between them. This CDR3 spans 16 amino acids. The germline V gene encodes CDR1 SGHAT and CDR2 FQNNGV. The CDR3: CASSLEARYSPQTQYF. The DNA of the CDR3 is TGTGCCAGCAGCTTAGAAGCTCGCTATTCCCCTCAGACCCAGTACTTC.

J is TRBJ1-5 and V is TRBV2; maybe TRBD1 (5 bases). There are 14 residues in the CDR3. Germline V gene lookup returns CDR1 SNHLY and CDR2 FYNNEI. Trimming shortened V by 7 bases and J by 2 bases, and 12 bases separated the two germline ends. CDR3 sequence (DNA): TGTGCCAGCAACTGGGAGGGACGCAATCAGCCCCAGCATTTT. Translation: CASNWEGRNQPQHF.

On this clonotype: Being one base from a much bigger clone, this may be a read error. The chain combines TRBV29-1 with TRBJ1-2; D gene uncertain. The germline gives CDR1 SQVTM, CDR2 ANQGSEA. The germline V and J ends were trimmed by 6 bases and 1 base, with 12 bases remaining between them. The CDR3 spans 13 residues. CDR3 sequence (DNA): TGCAGCGTGCGGGGAGGCTTTAACTATGGCTACACCTTC. Protein sequence: CSVRGGFNYGYTF.

The chain combines TRBV20-1 with TRBJ1-2; D perhaps matches TRBD1 (5 bases). Between the trimmed V and J ends, which lost 6 bases and 4 bases, there was a span of 18 bases. CDR1 DFQATT and CDR2 SNEGSKA come from the germline V gene (reference sequence). There are 14 residues in the CDR3. CDR3 nucleotides: TGCAGTGCCTCCTCGGGGGGGGTAGGCTATGGCTACACCTTC. Translation gives CSASSGGVGYGYTF.

The J gene is TRBJ1-1, the V gene TRBV12-3 or TRBV12-4; D might be TRBD1 (6 bases). Trimming took off 7 bases at V and 5 bases at J, with 14 bases between the two ends. CDR3 size: 13 residues. The CDR3 DNA sequence: TGTGCCAGCACCGAGGGGGTGGGGACTGAAGCTTTCTTT. Its protein product is CASTEGVGTEAFF.

This clonotype was observed a handful of times. This chain joins TRBV20-1 and TRBJ1-5, with D tentatively TRBD1 (5 bases). The length of the CDR3 is 13 residues. V was pared by 5 bases and J by 5 bases, with 13 bases between. Germline V lookup: CDR1 DFQATT, CDR2 SNEGSKA (reference sequence). CDR3 nucleotides: TGCAGTGCTTCAGGGTTGAGGCATCAGCCCCAGCATTTT. Translation: CSASGLRHQPQHF.

As concerns this clonotype: The junction departs from germline at one end; a sequencing error may be responsible. The chain links TRBV4-2 to TRBJ2-5, with no clear D. The CDR3 is 14 amino acids. Germline CDR1 LGHNA, CDR2 YNFKEQ. The CDR3 is CASSQVAWKETQHF. CDR3 coding DNA: TGTGCCAGCAGCCAAGTGGCCTGGAAAGAGACCCAGCACTTC.